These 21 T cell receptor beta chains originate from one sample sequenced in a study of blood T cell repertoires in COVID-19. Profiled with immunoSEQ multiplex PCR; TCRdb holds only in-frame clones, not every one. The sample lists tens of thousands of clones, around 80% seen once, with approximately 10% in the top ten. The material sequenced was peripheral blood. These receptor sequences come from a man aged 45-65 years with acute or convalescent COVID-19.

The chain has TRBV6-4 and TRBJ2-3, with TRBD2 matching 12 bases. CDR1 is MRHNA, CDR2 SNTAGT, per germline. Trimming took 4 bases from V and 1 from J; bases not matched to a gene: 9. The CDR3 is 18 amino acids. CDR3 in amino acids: CASSALPGTSGRTDTQYF. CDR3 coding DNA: TGTGCCAGCAGTGCCCTTCCCGGGACTAGCGGGCGCACAGATACGCAGTATTTT.

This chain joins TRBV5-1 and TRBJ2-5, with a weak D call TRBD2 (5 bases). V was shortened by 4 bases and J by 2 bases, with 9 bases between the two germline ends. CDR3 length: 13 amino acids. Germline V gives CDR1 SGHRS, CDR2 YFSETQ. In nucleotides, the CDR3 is TGCGCCAGCAGCATAGCGTCACAAGAGACCCAGTACTTC. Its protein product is CASSIASQETQYF.

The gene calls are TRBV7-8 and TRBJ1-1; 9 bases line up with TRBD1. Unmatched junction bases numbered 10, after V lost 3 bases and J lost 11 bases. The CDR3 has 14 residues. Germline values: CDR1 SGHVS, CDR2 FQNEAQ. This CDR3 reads CASSFPSDRGMAFF. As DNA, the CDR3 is TGTGCCAGCAGCTTTCCCTCTGACAGGGGGATGGCTTTCTTT.

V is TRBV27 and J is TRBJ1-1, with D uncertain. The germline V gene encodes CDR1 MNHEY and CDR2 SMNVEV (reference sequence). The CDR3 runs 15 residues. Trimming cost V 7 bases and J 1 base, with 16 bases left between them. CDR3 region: CASKPGRRWNTEAFF. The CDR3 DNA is TGTGCCAGCAAGCCAGGCAGAAGATGGAACACTGAAGCTTTCTTT.

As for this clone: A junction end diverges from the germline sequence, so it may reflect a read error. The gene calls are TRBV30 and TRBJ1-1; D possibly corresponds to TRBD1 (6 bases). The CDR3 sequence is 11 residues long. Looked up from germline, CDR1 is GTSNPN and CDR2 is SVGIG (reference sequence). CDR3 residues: CVWRTGIDAFF. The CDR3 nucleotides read TGTGTCTGGAGAACAGGGATCGACGCTTTCTTT. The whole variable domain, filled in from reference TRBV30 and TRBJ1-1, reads SQTIHQWPATLVQPVGSPLSLECTVEGTSNPNLYWYRQAAGRGLQLLFYSVGIGQISSEVPQNLSASRPQDRQFILSSKKLLLSDSGFYLCVWRTGIDAFFGQGTRLTVV.

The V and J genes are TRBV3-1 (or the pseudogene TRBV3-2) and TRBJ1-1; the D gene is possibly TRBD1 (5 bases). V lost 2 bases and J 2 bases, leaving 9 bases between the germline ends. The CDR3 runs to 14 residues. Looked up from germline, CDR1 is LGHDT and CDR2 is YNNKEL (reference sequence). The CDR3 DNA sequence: TGTGCCAGCAGCCAACCAGGACACAACACTGAAGCTTTCTTT. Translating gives CASSQPGHNTEAFF.

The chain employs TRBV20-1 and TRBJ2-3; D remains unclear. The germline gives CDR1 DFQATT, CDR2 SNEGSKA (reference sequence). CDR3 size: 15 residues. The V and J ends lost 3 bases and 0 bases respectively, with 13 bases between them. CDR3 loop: CSASSGTASTDTQYF. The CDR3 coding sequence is TGCAGTGCTAGTTCGGGTACCGCTAGCACAGATACGCAGTATTTT.

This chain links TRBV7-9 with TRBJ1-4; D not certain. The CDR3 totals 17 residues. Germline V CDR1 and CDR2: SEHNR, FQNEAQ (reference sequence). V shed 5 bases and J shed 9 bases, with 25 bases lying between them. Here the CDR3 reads CASSPRGGGVERKKLFF. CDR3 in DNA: TGTGCCAGCAGCCCCAGAGGAGGTGGAGTCGAGCGGAAAAAACTGTTTTTT. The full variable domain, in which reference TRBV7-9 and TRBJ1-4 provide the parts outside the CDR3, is DTGVSQNPRHKITKRGQNVTFRCDPISEHNRLYWYRQTLGQGPEFLTYFQNEAQLEKSRLLSDRFSAERPKGSFSTLEIQRTEQGDSAMYLCASSPRGGGVERKKLFFGSGTQLSVL.

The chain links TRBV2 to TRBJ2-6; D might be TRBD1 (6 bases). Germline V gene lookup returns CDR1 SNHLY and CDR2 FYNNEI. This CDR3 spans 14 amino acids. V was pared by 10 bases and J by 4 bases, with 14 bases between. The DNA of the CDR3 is TGTGCCACAACAGGGCCGTACGGGGCCAACGTCCTGACTTTC. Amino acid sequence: CATTGPYGANVLTF. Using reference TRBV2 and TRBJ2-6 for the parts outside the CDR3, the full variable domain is EPEVTQTPSHQVTQMGQEVILRCVPISNHLYFYWYRQILGQKVEFLVSFYNNEISEKSEIFDDQFSVERPDGSNFTLKIRSTKLEDSAMYFCATTGPYGANVLTFGAGSRLTVL.

The CDR3 nucleotides are TGTGCCACCAGCAGAGAACGGGGACTAGCCATACTGGAGCAGTTCTTC. It translates to CATSRERGLAILEQFF. V is TRBV15 and J is TRBJ2-1, with TRBD2 matching 9 bases. V trimming: 0 bases; J trimming: 10 bases; junction bases outside the gene matches: 10. The CDR3 spans 16 residues. The germline CDR1 and CDR2 sequences are LNHNV and YYDKDF (reference sequence).

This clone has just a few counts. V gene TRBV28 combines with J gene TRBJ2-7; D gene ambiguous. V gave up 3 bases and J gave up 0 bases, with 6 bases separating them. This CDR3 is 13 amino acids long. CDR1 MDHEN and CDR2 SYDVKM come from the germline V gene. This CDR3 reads CASSFRVSYEQYF. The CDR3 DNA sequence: TGTGCCAGCAGTTTTAGAGTCTCCTACGAGCAGTACTTC.

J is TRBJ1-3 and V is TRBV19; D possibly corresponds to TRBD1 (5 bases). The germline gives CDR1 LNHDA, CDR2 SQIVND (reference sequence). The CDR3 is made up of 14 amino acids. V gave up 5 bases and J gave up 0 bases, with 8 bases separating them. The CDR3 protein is CASSDQGSGNTIYF. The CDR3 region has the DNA TGTGCCAGTAGTGATCAGGGCTCTGGAAACACCATATATTTT. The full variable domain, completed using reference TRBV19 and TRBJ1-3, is DGGITQSPKYLFRKEGQNVTLSCEQNLNHDAMYWYRQDPGQGLRLIYYSQIVNDFQKGDIAEGYSVSREKKESFPLTVTSAQKNPTAFYLCASSDQGSGNTIYFGEGSWLTVV.

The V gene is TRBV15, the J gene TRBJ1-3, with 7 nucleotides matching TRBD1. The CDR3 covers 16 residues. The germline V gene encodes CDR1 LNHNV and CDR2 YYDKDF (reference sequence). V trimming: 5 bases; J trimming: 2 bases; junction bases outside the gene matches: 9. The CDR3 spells CATSETPTGTGNTIYF. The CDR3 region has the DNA TGTGCCACCAGCGAAACACCGACAGGGACTGGAAACACCATATATTTT.

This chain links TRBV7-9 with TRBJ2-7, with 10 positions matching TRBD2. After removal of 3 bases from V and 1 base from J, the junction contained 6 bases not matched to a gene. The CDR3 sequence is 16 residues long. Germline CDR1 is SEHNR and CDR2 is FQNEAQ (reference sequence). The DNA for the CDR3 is TGTGCCAGCAGCTTCAAACTAGCGGGGAATTCCTACGAGCAGTACTTC. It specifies CASSFKLAGNSYEQYF. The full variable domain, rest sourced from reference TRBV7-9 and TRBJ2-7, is DTGVSQNPRHKITKRGQNVTFRCDPISEHNRLYWYRQTLGQGPEFLTYFQNEAQLEKSRLLSDRFSAERPKGSFSTLEIQRTEQGDSAMYLCASSFKLAGNSYEQYFGPGTRLTVT.

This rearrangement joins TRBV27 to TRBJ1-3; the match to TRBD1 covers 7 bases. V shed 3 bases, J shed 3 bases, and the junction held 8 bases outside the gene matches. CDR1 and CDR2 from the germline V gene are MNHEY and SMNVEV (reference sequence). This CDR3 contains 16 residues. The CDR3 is CASSFRGGFGGNTIYF. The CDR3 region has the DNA TGTGCCAGCAGTTTTAGAGGGGGCTTCGGTGGAAACACCATATATTTT.

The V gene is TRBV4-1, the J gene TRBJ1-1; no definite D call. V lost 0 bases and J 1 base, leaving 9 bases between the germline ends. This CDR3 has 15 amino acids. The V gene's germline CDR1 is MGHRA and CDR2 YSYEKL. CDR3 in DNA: TGCGCCAGCAGCCAAGATCGGGTTTCGAACACTGAAGCTTTCTTT. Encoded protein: CASSQDRVSNTEAFF.

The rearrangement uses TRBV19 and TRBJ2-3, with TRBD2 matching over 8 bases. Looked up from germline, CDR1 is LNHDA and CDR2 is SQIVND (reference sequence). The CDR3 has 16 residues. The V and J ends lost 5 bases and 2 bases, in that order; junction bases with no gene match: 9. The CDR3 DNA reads TGTGCCAGTAGTGGATCGGGGGGGCCTATCACAGATACGCAGTATTTT. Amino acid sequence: CASSGSGGPITDTQYF.

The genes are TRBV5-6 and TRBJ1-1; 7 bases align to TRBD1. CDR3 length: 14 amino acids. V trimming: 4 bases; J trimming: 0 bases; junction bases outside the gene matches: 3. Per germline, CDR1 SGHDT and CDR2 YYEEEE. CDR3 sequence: CASSPDRLNTEAFF. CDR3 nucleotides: TGTGCCAGCAGCCCGGACAGGTTGAACACTGAAGCTTTCTTT.

CDR3 protein: CASMGGRASSSYNEQFF. The CDR3 DNA sequence: TGTGCCAGTATGGGCGGGAGGGCTTCGAGCTCCTACAATGAGCAGTTCTTC. J is TRBJ2-1 and V is TRBV19, with TRBD2 identical over 9 bases. Losses at the gene ends were 7 bases for V and 0 bases for J; bases not matched to a gene: 10. The CDR3 contains 17 residues. Per the germline V gene, CDR1 is LNHDA and CDR2 is SQIVND (reference sequence).

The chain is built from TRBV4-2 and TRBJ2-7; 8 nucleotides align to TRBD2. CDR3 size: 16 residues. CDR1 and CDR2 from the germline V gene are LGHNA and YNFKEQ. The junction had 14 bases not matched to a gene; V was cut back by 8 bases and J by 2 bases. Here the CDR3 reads CASHTLGSGGTYEQYF. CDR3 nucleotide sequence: TGTGCCAGCCACACCCTGGGGAGCGGGGGAACCTACGAGCAGTACTTC.

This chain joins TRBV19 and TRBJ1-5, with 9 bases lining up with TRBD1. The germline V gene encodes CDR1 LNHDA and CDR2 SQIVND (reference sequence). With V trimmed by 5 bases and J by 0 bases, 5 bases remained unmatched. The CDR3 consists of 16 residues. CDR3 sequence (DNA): TGTGCCAGTAGTTGGGGACAGGGAAATAGCAATCAGCCCCAGCATTTT. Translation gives CASSWGQGNSNQPQHF. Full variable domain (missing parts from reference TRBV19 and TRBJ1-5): DGGITQSPKYLFRKEGQNVTLSCEQNLNHDAMYWYRQDPGQGLRLIYYSQIVNDFQKGDIAEGYSVSREKKESFPLTVTSAQKNPTAFYLCASSWGQGNSNQPQHFGDGTRLSIL.